A single sample gave rise to the 6 T cell receptor beta chains below, sequenced in a study of memory CD4+ T cells and cytomegalovirus serostatus. The sort gate was single viable CD3+CD4+CD8-CD45RO+ cells for memory CD4+ T cells. Sequencing was performed with immunoSEQ multiplex PCR; in TCRdb, only in-frame clones are kept and a portion is missing. The sample has about 73,000 clones, around 80% seen once. The sequencing input was memory CD4+ T cells from blood. These receptors originate from an adult in good health and CMV-seropositive.

V is TRBV4-2 and J is TRBJ2-5; D possibly corresponds to TRBD2 (5 bases). Germline assignment: CDR1 LGHNA and CDR2 YNFKEQ. Deletions cut 1 base from V and 6 bases from J, with 9 bases between. The CDR3 runs 13 residues. The CDR3 nucleotides are TGTGCCAGCAGCCAAGGTGGGAGACAGACCCAGTACTTC. This encodes CASSQGGRQTQYF.

This chain uses TRBV2 with TRBJ2-6, with a possible D match to TRBD2 (7 bases). Germline values: CDR1 SNHLY, CDR2 FYNNEI. The germline V and J ends were trimmed by 3 bases and 1 base, with 10 bases remaining between them. The CDR3 is 16 residues long. The CDR3 spells CASSEGGASGANVLTF. DNA for the CDR3: TGTGCCAGCAGTGAGGGGGGGGCTTCTGGGGCCAACGTCCTGACTTTC.

This chain links TRBV5-1 with TRBJ1-1; D perhaps matches TRBD1 (5 bases). Germline V gene sequence: CDR1 SGHRS, CDR2 YFSETQ. Trimming removed 5 bases at V and 0 bases at J, with 11 bases between. The CDR3 spans 14 residues. The CDR3 nucleotides read TGCGCCAGCAGAACAGGAACAGTGAACACTGAAGCTTTCTTT. As protein: CASRTGTVNTEAFF.

This clone ranks as medium-sized. This chain links TRBV27 with TRBJ1-2; TRBD1 agrees at 8 bases. Trimming took 5 bases from V and 4 from J; bases not matched to a gene: 9. This CDR3 is built from 15 residues. Germline V gives CDR1 MNHEY, CDR2 SMNVEV (reference sequence). CDR3 in DNA: TGTGCCAGCAGTATACAGGGGGAAAGGAGCTATGGCTACACCTTC. Amino acids: CASSIQGERSYGYTF.

This sequence joins TRBV4-2 and TRBJ2-3; no clear D. CDR1 is LGHNA and CDR2 is YNFKEQ in the germline V gene. The V and J ends lost 5 bases and 0 bases respectively, with 6 bases between them. There are 13 residues in the CDR3. CDR3 sequence (DNA): TGTGCCAGCAGCTCCGGGAGCACAGATACGCAGTATTTT. Its translation is CASSSGSTDTQYF.

This clone was counted a single time. The V gene is TRBV28, the J gene TRBJ1-5; D is possibly TRBD1 (5 bases). Germline loops: CDR1 MDHEN, CDR2 SYDVKM. Trimming pared 2 bases from V and 7 bases from J, leaving 15 bases between. CDR3 length: 15 residues. This CDR3 reads CASSLGPGRQQPQHF. The CDR3 DNA reads as TGTGCCAGCAGTTTAGGGCCAGGGCGGCAACAGCCCCAGCATTTT.